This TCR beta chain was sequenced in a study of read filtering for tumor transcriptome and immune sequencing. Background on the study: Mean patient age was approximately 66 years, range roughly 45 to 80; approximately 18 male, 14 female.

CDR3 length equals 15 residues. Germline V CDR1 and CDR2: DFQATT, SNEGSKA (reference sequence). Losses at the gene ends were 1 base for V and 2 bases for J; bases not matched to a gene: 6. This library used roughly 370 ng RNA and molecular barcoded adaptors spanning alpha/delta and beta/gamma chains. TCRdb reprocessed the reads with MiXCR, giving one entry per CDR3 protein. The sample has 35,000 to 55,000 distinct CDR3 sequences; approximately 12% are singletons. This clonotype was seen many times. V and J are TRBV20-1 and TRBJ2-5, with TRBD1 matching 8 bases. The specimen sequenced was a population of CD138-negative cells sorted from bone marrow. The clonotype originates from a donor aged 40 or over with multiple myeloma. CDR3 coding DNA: TGCAGTGCTAGAGGGACAGGGAATGGGCAAGAGACCCAGTACTTC. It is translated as CSARGTGNGQETQYF.